These T cell receptor beta chains were read from a single sample in a study of blood T cell repertoires in COVID-19. TCRdb keeps only in-frame clones here, not all; method: immunoSEQ multiplex PCR. The profile shows some 220,000 clones, just under 85% of them singletons. Sequencing was carried out using peripheral blood. These TCRs come from a woman aged 60 to 75 with active or convalescent COVID-19. Each CDR3 is given without its conserved first and last residue. D genes are given only for firm matches.

cdr3_aa	d_call	v_call	j_call
ASSLLAGGPTEQY	TRBD2	TRBV11-1	TRBJ2-7
AISESHRGGNTIY	TRBD1	TRBV10-3	TRBJ1-3
ASSAWDRANYGYT	TRBD1	TRBV9	TRBJ1-2
ASSQDLAGGNQETQY	TRBD2	TRBV3-1/TRBV3-2	TRBJ2-5
AWSGGGLNQPQH	.	TRBV30	TRBJ1-5
ATSDPRQGVEAF	TRBD1	TRBV24-1	TRBJ1-1
ATKILAGSRTGELF	TRBD2	TRBV19	TRBJ2-2
ASARGSYNEQF	.	TRBV12-5	TRBJ2-1
ASSQDLRTGGWGEQF	TRBD1	TRBV3-1/TRBV3-2	TRBJ2-1
ASTPAGTYEQY	.	TRBV6-2/TRBV6-3	TRBJ2-7
ASSTAKPETQY	.	TRBV5-1	TRBJ2-5
ASSPRTGSNTGELF	TRBD1	TRBV18	TRBJ2-2
ASSPHRVGGRYEQY	.	TRBV19	TRBJ2-7
ASSLGQGEETQY	TRBD1	TRBV5-4	TRBJ2-5
ASSLVGGRGGYT	.	TRBV5-6	TRBJ1-2
STSPDNNEQF	.	TRBV29-1	TRBJ2-1
ASSQELAGVGEQF	TRBD2	TRBV3-1/TRBV3-2	TRBJ2-1
ATSAPGDQRVADTQY	.	TRBV24-1	TRBJ2-3
ASSFRRGQNIQY	.	TRBV27	TRBJ2-4
ASSFGRVNTEAF	.	TRBV11-2	TRBJ1-1
SASGGRGNNEQF	TRBD2	TRBV20-1	TRBJ2-1
ASSQELRRGWNTQY	.	TRBV3-1/TRBV3-2	TRBJ2-3
ASSLRLLADTQY	TRBD2	TRBV27	TRBJ2-3
ASLGQGSTGELF	TRBD1	TRBV2	TRBJ2-2
ASSQLAGGDTQY	TRBD2	TRBV4-1	TRBJ2-3
ASSLVLDQETQY	.	TRBV7-2	TRBJ2-5
ASSLGRLQETQY	.	TRBV7-9	TRBJ2-5
ASSASTGMKGRTTEAF	TRBD1	TRBV9	TRBJ1-1
ASSRTGGGMNTEAF	TRBD1	TRBV7-9	TRBJ1-1
ASRTGGEDSPLH	TRBD1	TRBV6-5	TRBJ1-6
ASSLVASTDTQY	.	TRBV11-3	TRBJ2-3
ASSYGPPQGAQLPQH	TRBD1	TRBV27	TRBJ1-5
SVETGYTGLGTEAF	.	TRBV29-1	TRBJ1-1
ASSVVHGELF	.	TRBV9	TRBJ2-2
ASSMGQGTNEKLF	TRBD1	TRBV5-1	TRBJ1-4
ASSPRGTGSNYGYT	.	TRBV18	TRBJ1-2
ASSERFGGSNTEAF	.	TRBV6-1	TRBJ1-1
ASQDRVSYEQY	TRBD1	TRBV25-1	TRBJ2-7